The clone carrying this T cell receptor beta chain was seen many times. Its ends do not fully match the called genes, so a read error is possible. These data belong to a study of T cells in Graves' hyperthyroidism and ophthalmopathy. Regions amplified from RNA transcripts were the TCR beta CDR3 regions. Using the HTBI primer set, a first-round RT-PCR was run on the TCR CDR3. MiXCR was run by TCRdb on the multiplex PCR reads, yielding one entry per CDR3 protein. The data show fewer than 400,000 distinct CDR3 sequences, 15% to 20% seen once. In germline, CDR1 is SEHNR, CDR2 FQNEAQ (reference sequence). The CDR3 totals 12 residues.

The sample comprised blood. The clonotype was recovered from a man aged 25 to 40 with Graves' hyperthyroidism. The rearrangement uses TRBV7-9 and TRBJ2-7; D call uncertain. CDR3 nucleotide sequence: TGCGCCAGCAGCTTGTCTGGATACGAGCAGTACTTC. This sequence encodes CASSLSGYEQYF. Together with reference TRBV7-9 and TRBJ2-7, the CDR3 gives the full variable domain: DTGVSQNPRHKITKRGQNVTFRCDPISEHNRLYWYRQTLGQGPEFLTYFQNEAQLEKSRLLSDRFSAERPKGSFSTLEIQRTEQGDSAMYLCASSLSGYEQYFGPGTRLTVT.